This TCR beta chain was identified during a study of blood T cell repertoires in COVID-19. Across the whole study: The United States, Italy and Spain were the sources of the acute and convalescent COVID-19 samples. PBMCs, B-cell-depleted T cells, or T cells were the source of the cDNA or gDNA that made up the material.

The CDR3 totals 14 residues. V lost 3 bases, J lost 2 bases, and 11 bases lay in between. Per germline, CDR1 MDHEN and CDR2 SYDVKM. Across about two dozen US areas, participants ranged in age from 18 to 89 years. In Cohort 3, a recovered donor had either two negative PCRs, clearance, or symptom resolution. The method was immunoSEQ multiplex PCR; TCRdb's version includes in-frame clones alone and lacks a portion of them. The table lists nearly 350,000 clones, roughly 90% of them singletons, with 0.9% to 1.2% in the top ten. Sequencing was carried out using PBMCs or T cells enriched from blood (not recorded which). The chain links TRBV28 to TRBJ2-7; possible D gene TRBD1, 5 bases. The clonotype was recovered from a woman aged 25 to 39 who had recovered from COVID-19. The CDR3 DNA reads TGTGCCAGCAGTTTTCCCAGGGCCCCCTACGAGCAGTACTTC. This encodes CASSFPRAPYEQYF.